The 21 T cell receptor beta chains below come from one sample, sequenced in a study of blood T cell repertoires in COVID-19. Sequencing used immunoSEQ multiplex PCR; TCRdb keeps in-frame clones, though not all of them. The sample contains roughly 300,000 clones, over 75% of which appear only once. The sample comprised peripheral blood. These TCRs come from a human donor in a cohort sampled during active COVID-19.

The chain combines TRBV27 with TRBJ1-1; 7 bases agree with TRBD1. The V segment lost 4 bases and the J segment 1 base; nucleotides outside the gene matches: 6. CDR1 and CDR2 (germline): MNHEY, SMNVEV (reference sequence). The CDR3 sequence is 15 residues long. CDR3: CASSSQGDANTEAFF. The DNA for the CDR3 is TGTGCCAGCAGTTCCCAGGGGGATGCGAACACTGAAGCTTTCTTT.

This clone has just one count. This chain connects TRBV7-9 to TRBJ1-5; the match to TRBD1 covers 7 bases. CDR1 and CDR2 from the germline V gene are SEHNR and FQNEAQ (reference sequence). This CDR3 is 16 amino acids long. Losses at the gene ends were 6 bases for V and 3 bases for J; bases not matched to a gene: 11. CDR3 protein: CASRHNLDRINQPQHF. The CDR3 bases are TGTGCCAGCAGGCACAATCTGGACAGGATCAATCAGCCCCAGCATTTT. The whole variable domain, filled in from reference TRBV7-9 and TRBJ1-5, reads DTGVSQNPRHKITKRGQNVTFRCDPISEHNRLYWYRQTLGQGPEFLTYFQNEAQLEKSRLLSDRFSAERPKGSFSTLEIQRTEQGDSAMYLCASRHNLDRINQPQHFGDGTRLSIL.

This rearrangement joins TRBV12-3 or TRBV12-4 to TRBJ1-3; TRBD1 might be the D (5 bases). The CDR3 contains 13 residues. The V and J ends lost 4 bases and 1 base respectively, with 5 bases between them. The CDR3 is CASSWTSGNTIYF. For the CDR3, the DNA is TGTGCCAGCAGTTGGACATCTGGAAACACCATATATTTT.

This rearrangement joins TRBV4-2 to TRBJ2-1; TRBD2 is a possible D gene (7 bases). The germline V gene encodes CDR1 LGHNA and CDR2 YNFKEQ. The CDR3 extends over 16 amino acids. The V gene lost 4 bases and the J gene lost 5 bases, with 18 bases spanning the gap. CDR3 loop: CASSRRVGGLNNEQFF. The CDR3 DNA is TGTGCCAGCAGCCGGAGGGTGGGGGGGCTTAACAATGAGCAGTTCTTC.

The chain couples TRBV30 to TRBJ1-1; perhaps TRBD1 as D (6 bases). This CDR3 spans 14 amino acids. V was trimmed by 5 bases and J by 0 bases, leaving 13 bases between them. Germline values: CDR1 GTSNPN, CDR2 SVGIG (reference sequence). CDR3 loop: CAWHHGTLNTEAFF. CDR3 in DNA: TGTGCCTGGCACCACGGGACACTGAACACTGAAGCTTTCTTT.

V and J are TRBV7-3 and TRBJ2-1; 7 nucleotides align to TRBD1. Germline lookup yields CDR1 SGHTA and CDR2 FQGTGA. The CDR3 length is 14 residues. After removal of 7 bases from V and 6 bases from J, the junction contained 9 bases not matched to a gene. The CDR3 bases are TGTGCCAGCAAGACCAGGGGGAGCTCCAATGAGCAGTTCTTC. Translating gives CASKTRGSSNEQFF.

The genes are TRBV4-1 and TRBJ2-2, with D possibly being TRBD2 (6 bases). The V gene lost 1 base and the J gene lost 4 bases, with 19 bases spanning the gap. The CDR3 extends over 18 amino acids. CDR1 is MGHRA and CDR2 is YSYEKL in the germline V gene. The CDR3 DNA reads TGCGCCAGCAGCCAAGCTGTGAGAGGGAGGTCCGGCACCGGGGAGCTGTTTTTT. It is translated as CASSQAVRGRSGTGELFF.

The rearrangement joins TRBV9 to TRBJ2-5; 10 bases agree with TRBD2. Trimming cost V 3 bases and J 5 bases; bases outside gene matches: 10. From germline, CDR1 is SGDLS and CDR2 YYNGEE. This CDR3 spans 16 amino acids. CDR3 in amino acids: CASSARLAGGRETQYF. DNA for the CDR3: TGTGCCAGCAGCGCTCGATTAGCGGGGGGTAGGGAGACCCAGTACTTC.

V gene TRBV19 combines with J gene TRBJ2-1; TRBD1 agrees at 7 bases. The CDR3 is made up of 16 amino acids. Germline trimming cut 0 bases from V and 7 bases from J; bases unmatched to any gene: 9. CDR1 LNHDA and CDR2 SQIVND come from the germline V gene (reference sequence). CDR3 residues: CASSIDLTGVWNEQFF. The CDR3 region has the DNA TGTGCCAGTAGTATAGATCTCACAGGGGTATGGAATGAGCAGTTCTTC.

V usage is TRBV15 and J usage is TRBJ2-4, with 8 bases matching TRBD1. Looked up from germline, CDR1 is LNHNV and CDR2 is YYDKDF (reference sequence). The CDR3 sequence is 15 residues long. Unmatched junction bases numbered 8, after V lost 2 bases and J lost 8 bases. The CDR3 sequence is CATSRSGTGGDIQYF. In DNA, the CDR3 is TGTGCCACCAGCAGATCCGGGACAGGAGGAGACATTCAGTACTTC.

The rearrangement joins TRBV5-4 to TRBJ2-7, with D possibly being TRBD1 (6 bases). Trimming took off 0 bases at V and 9 bases at J, with 25 bases between the two ends. The CDR3 runs to 17 residues. CDR1 is SGHNT and CDR2 is YYREEE in the germline V gene (reference sequence). DNA of the CDR3: TGTGCCAGCAGCTTGGGGGGCACAGGGCTGATTACCGGTGGGCAGTACTTC. It yields the protein CASSLGGTGLITGGQYF.

The chain uses TRBV6-5 and TRBJ2-3, with 9 bases lining up with TRBD1. Germline V gene sequence: CDR1 MNHEY, CDR2 SVGAGI. The CDR3 has 16 residues. V lost 4 bases, J lost 5 bases, and 10 bases stayed unmatched. In nucleotides, the CDR3 is TGTGCCAGCAGTTCCTGGACAGGGGAGTTAGGAGATACGCAGTATTTT. Translated: CASSSWTGELGDTQYF.

The gene calls are TRBV3-1 (or the pseudogene TRBV3-2) and TRBJ1-2; possibly TRBD1 for D (6 bases). Germline CDR1 reads LGHDT; CDR2 reads YNNKEL (reference sequence). Trimming stripped 1 base from V and 6 bases from J, with 18 bases between. This CDR3 is 16 amino acids long. CDR3 nucleotides: TGTGCCAGCAGCCAAGGTTATTCCACGGGGGGCCATGGCTACACCTTC. Residues: CASSQGYSTGGHGYTF.

The V call is TRBV9, the J call TRBJ2-2; D gene ambiguous. V gave up 0 bases and J gave up 8 bases, with 5 bases separating them. The CDR3 spans 12 residues. From germline, CDR1 is SGDLS and CDR2 YYNGEE. The CDR3 DNA reads as TGTGCCAGCAGCGTAGATGAGGGGGAGCTGTTTTTT. It encodes CASSVDEGELFF.

This clone is a singleton in its sample. The chain couples TRBV7-9 to TRBJ1-1, with 10 bases fitting TRBD1. The CDR3 is 16 amino acids. The junction had 7 bases not matched to a gene; V was cut back by 3 bases and J by 3 bases. The germline V gene encodes CDR1 SEHNR and CDR2 FQNEAQ (reference sequence). CDR3 coding DNA: TGTGCCAGCAGCTTCCGGGACAGGGGTTCTGACACTGAAGCTTTCTTT. It encodes CASSFRDRGSDTEAFF.

The chain employs TRBV11-2 and TRBJ1-1; D remains unclear. Trimming pared 0 bases from V and 0 bases from J, leaving 5 bases between. The germline gives CDR1 SGHAT, CDR2 FQNNGV. The CDR3 is 14 residues long. This CDR3 is CASSLDNLNTEAFF. The CDR3 coding sequence is TGTGCCAGCAGCTTAGACAATTTGAACACTGAAGCTTTCTTT.

The chain couples TRBV10-2 to TRBJ1-5; TRBD1 matches at 8 bases. V trimming: 1 base; J trimming: 4 bases; junction bases outside the gene matches: 3. Per germline, CDR1 WSHSY and CDR2 SAAADI. The CDR3 is 15 amino acids. In DNA, the CDR3 is TGCGCCAGCAGTGAGTGGACAGGGATGAATCAGCCCCAGCATTTT. Its translation is CASSEWTGMNQPQHF.

The chain employs TRBV18 and TRBJ1-1; D gene unclear. Germline loops: CDR1 KGHSH, CDR2 LQKENI. The CDR3 loop spans 13 amino acids. The V end lost 6 bases, the J end lost 2 bases, and 10 bases lay between the germline ends. The DNA of the CDR3 is TGTGCCAGCTCCACGGGGATAAACACTGAAGCTTTCTTT. Protein sequence: CASSTGINTEAFF.

Only a few counts were recorded for this clone. The chain couples TRBV29-1 to TRBJ2-1, with D perhaps matching TRBD1 (6 bases). Germline CDR1 and CDR2: SQVTM and ANQGSEA. V was cut by 4 bases and J by 5 bases, with 15 bases left in between. The CDR3 is 14 residues long. The CDR3 nucleotides are TGCAGCGTTGCCCCGGACAGCCAGGACAATGAGCAGTTCTTC. It specifies CSVAPDSQDNEQFF.

The chain is built from TRBV6-5 and TRBJ1-1, with D perhaps matching TRBD1 (6 bases). The CDR3 is made up of 11 amino acids. V lost 6 bases to trimming and J lost 7 bases, with 9 bases between them. Germline V CDR1 and CDR2: MNHEY, SVGAGI. The CDR3 protein is CASRLTGEAFF. In nucleotides, the CDR3 is TGTGCCAGCAGGCTGACAGGTGAAGCTTTCTTT.

The CDR3 is CASSRGTGGLNQPQHF. The CDR3 DNA reads TGTGCCAGCTCACGAGGGACAGGGGGCCTCAATCAGCCCCAGCATTTT. The chain uses TRBV18 and TRBJ1-5; TRBD1 matches at 12 bases. Germline CDR1 and CDR2: KGHSH and LQKENI. Trimming at V came to 4 bases and at J to 3 bases, leaving 4 bases not matched to a gene. The CDR3 spans 16 residues.